One sample yielded the 5 T cell receptor beta chains listed below, sequenced in a study of identical twins. TCRdb ran MiXCR on the 5' RACE reads and lists one entry per CDR3 protein. The sample lists about 900,000 distinct CDR3 sequences, roughly an eighth occurring once. The sample also formed part of further work on yellow fever vaccine responses in identical twins.

The sample was PBMCs. All receptors derive from a woman between 18 and 29 years old in good health.

This chain uses TRBV20-1 with TRBJ2-4; tentatively, D is TRBD1 (5 bases). This CDR3 is built from 15 residues. Per the germline V gene, CDR1 is DFQATT and CDR2 is SNEGSKA (reference sequence). Between the trimmed V and J ends, which lost 6 bases and 5 bases, there was a span of 20 bases. CDR3 DNA sequence: TGCAGTGCCCGCCCGGCAGGGCAGGACCAAAACATTCAGTACTTC. Translating gives CSARPAGQDQNIQYF.

This clonotype has just a few counts. This chain connects TRBV7-9 to TRBJ2-1; perhaps TRBD2 as D (5 bases). CDR3 length: 14 amino acids. Trimming took 4 bases from V and 7 from J, leaving 14 bases between them. Per germline, CDR1 SEHNR and CDR2 FQNEAQ (reference sequence). CDR3 region: CASSSGGVANEQFF. CDR3 DNA: TGTGCCAGCAGCTCAGGAGGAGTGGCGAATGAGCAGTTCTTC.

This sequence joins TRBV3-1 and TRBJ1-5, with 11 positions matching TRBD1. V was pared by 4 bases and J by 6 bases, with 2 bases of the junction left unmatched. The CDR3 runs 14 residues. Germline V gives CDR1 LGHDT, CDR2 YNNKEL (reference sequence). The CDR3 bases are TGTGCCAGCAGCCGCGGGACAGGGGGTCAGCCCCAGCATTTT. Its translation is CASSRGTGGQPQHF. Looking up the rest from reference TRBV3-1 and TRBJ1-5 gives the full variable domain: DTAVSQTPKYLVTQMGNDKSIKCEQNLGHDTMYWYKQDSKKFLKIMFSYNNKELIINETVPNRFSPKSPDKAHLNLHINSLELGDSAVYFCASSRGTGGQPQHFGDGTRLSIL.

The V and J genes are TRBV11-2 and TRBJ2-5; 8 bases fit TRBD2. The germline V gene encodes CDR1 SGHAT and CDR2 FQNNGV. The CDR3 covers 16 residues. After removal of 3 bases from V and 2 bases from J, the junction contained 8 bases not matched to a gene. The CDR3 DNA reads as TGTGCCAGCAGCTTGGAGCAGCGGGGGTATCAAGAGACCCAGTACTTC. Its protein is CASSLEQRGYQETQYF.

J is TRBJ2-5 and V is TRBV15; weak D call: TRBD1 (5 bases). The V end lost 0 bases, the J end lost 2 bases, and 13 bases lay between the germline ends. CDR3 length: 16 residues. Germline V gives CDR1 LNHNV, CDR2 YYDKDF (reference sequence). In nucleotides, the CDR3 is TGTGCCACCAGCAGAGATCCGCGGAACAGGCAAGAGACCCAGTACTTC. Translated: CATSRDPRNRQETQYF.